The rows below give T cell receptor beta chains drawn from one sample of a study of T-cell memory formation after mild COVID-19. TCRdb redid the calling of the 5' RACE reads with MiXCR, one entry per CDR3 protein. The top ten hold about 12% of the sample, which has 540,000 or so distinct CDR3 sequences, roughly 21% seen once. Sequenced sample: PBMCs or a T cell subset sorted from them (not recorded which). The receptors were sampled from an adult woman who had mild COVID-19 (a few samples of this study predate the infection). Cell type and time point are not known. Both conserved end residues are trimmed from each CDR3. The order of the fields is CDR3 length, D gene, J gene, V gene, CDR3 protein. D genes are given only for firm matches.

12	TRBD1	TRBJ1-4	TRBV2	ASRTGTGDEKLF
12	TRBD1	TRBJ2-7	TRBV7-2	ASSHGTGNYEQY
13	-	TRBJ2-2	TRBV20-1	SVRGKTANTGELF
15	-	TRBJ1-1	TRBV4-1	ASSQASTGSGGTEAF
10	TRBD1	TRBJ2-7	TRBV20-1	SVLGTGFEQY
12	-	TRBJ1-2	TRBV7-2	ASSLARRDGSYT
15	-	TRBJ2-6	TRBV15	ATSRDRYLSGANVLT
14	-	TRBJ2-5	TRBV9	ASSASHKLGQETQY
14	-	TRBJ2-3	TRBV7-6	ASSLPELGRTDTQY
11	-	TRBJ2-7	TRBV18	ASSLAGTNEQY
12	TRBD1	TRBJ1-1	TRBV9	ASSPTPGTGFLF
14	-	TRBJ2-1	TRBV19	ASSSGGWSSYNEQF
13	-	TRBJ1-2	TRBV28	ASSLGRNTNYGYT
13	TRBD2	TRBJ2-7	TRBV7-2	ASGQWSGRDGEQY
14	-	TRBJ2-7	TRBV18	ASSPIPGRGTYEQY
12	-	TRBJ2-7	TRBV6-5	ASTRRRSSYEQY
14	TRBD1	TRBJ2-3	TRBV25-1	ASSQRGQGRPDTQY
14	TRBD1	TRBJ2-5	TRBV9	ASSVGPDRAQETQY
10	-	TRBJ1-1	TRBV7-3	ASSLIGGEAF
13	-	TRBJ2-5	TRBV7-2	ASSLPHHRQETQY
13	-	TRBJ2-5	TRBV29-1	SARVARTRQETQY
13	TRBD1	TRBJ2-1	TRBV11-3	ASSLGTGTHNEQF
14	-	TRBJ2-7	TRBV25-1	ASSDGSPSGSYEQY
13	-	TRBJ2-7	TRBV5-1	ASSLEPSMSYEQY
13	-	TRBJ2-5	TRBV12-3/TRBV12-4	ASSPVVTTGQTQY
11	-	TRBJ2-7	TRBV12-3/TRBV12-4	ASSPGPSNEQY
13	-	TRBJ1-5	TRBV6-5	ASSYSRDSNQPQH
11	-	TRBJ2-3	TRBV5-1	ASSLIWTDTQY
11	-	TRBJ2-5	TRBV12-3/TRBV12-4	ASSLSPMETQY
10	TRBD1	TRBJ2-7	TRBV20-1	SAQDRGYEQY
13	TRBD1	TRBJ1-4	TRBV4-2	ASSPERDRYEKLF
12	-	TRBJ1-2	TRBV5-6	ASVGQTPNYGYT
12	-	TRBJ1-1	TRBV7-9	ASSSGVRNTEAF
14	-	TRBJ2-2	TRBV7-2	ASSLASRGATGELF
12	TRBD1	TRBJ2-7	TRBV29-1	SVVPTGINYEQY
14	-	TRBJ2-1	TRBV5-1	ASSLMTAVSYNEQF
13	-	TRBJ2-7	TRBV4-2	ASSQVVGDSYEQY
12	-	TRBJ2-5	TRBV5-4	ASSLGGTEETQY
9	-	TRBJ2-1	TRBV7-9	ASSAIQGQF
16	TRBD1	TRBJ2-2	TRBV7-6	ASSPGDRGPSNTGELF
14	-	TRBJ2-4	TRBV4-3	ASSHGSLSGRNIQY
13	TRBD2	TRBJ2-7	TRBV5-4	ASSSPWRGSYEQY
11	TRBD1	TRBJ1-2	TRBV27	ASSPQTGGGYT
12	-	TRBJ2-7	TRBV29-1	SVLTTRAYYEQY
16	-	TRBJ2-1	TRBV7-8	ASSLDRDKPDPYNEQF
12	-	TRBJ2-6	TRBV11-2	ASTLGWGANVLT
14	TRBD2	TRBJ2-7	TRBV20-1	SAAGTSGGQPYEQY
13	-	TRBJ1-2	TRBV30	AWSHQSGVLFGYT
17	TRBD2	TRBJ2-6	TRBV11-3	ASSFSGRGAASGANVLT
13	TRBD1	TRBJ2-7	TRBV24-1	ATSDPGTASTGLY
15	TRBD2	TRBJ2-5	TRBV5-6	ASSLARLAGKQETQY
12	-	TRBJ2-7	TRBV27	ASRSLTHRYEQY
12	-	TRBJ2-7	TRBV4-1	ASSERLRFYEQY